Listed here is a single TCR beta chain. Its target antigen remains unknown. Within one base of it there is no much larger clone, and no base qualities were kept. The collaborating institutions used their own protocols to collect whole blood in K2EDTA tubes. For TCRbeta analysis, collaborator samples were shipped as frozen whole blood, as isolated PBMCs, or as DNA extracted from either sample type. This sample is part of a study of blood T cell repertoires in COVID-19 (TCRdb year 2020). Notes on the research overall: Samples from collaborators originated in the United States, Italy and Spain and spanned both the acute and convalescent phases of COVID-19. The material from the prospective study consisted of cDNA or gDNA derived from T cells, B-cell-depleted T cells, or PBMCs. Deeply sampled blood TCRbeta repertoires from subjects exposed to, actively infected with, or recovered from COVID-19 were included in the dataset. The repertoires were released in a freely available public database intended as a resource for research on the immune response to SARS-CoV-2. Samples came from the ongoing ImmuneRACE study (first 160 participants) plus 1,254 subjects from 6 global collaborators. The sample metadata nearly always contained a de-identified subject ID, COVID-19 status, age in years and sex. Where available, HLA class I and class II types were obtained from metadata supplied by the sample provider rather than from assay-based typing.

Study-level results and caveats: How much clinical and demographic metadata was included differed by source and by participant, and the metadata was provided uncurated.

TCRbeta CDR3 regions were amplified from genomic DNA using the immunoSEQ Assay, a bias-controlled multiplex PCR. Concerning the study's data processing: The number of nucleated cells in each sample was estimated by amplification of reference gene primers within the assay. To quantify the absolute abundance of each unique TCRbeta CDR3 rearrangement, sequence reads were collapsed and filtered. For each sample, productive Simpson clonality was calculated as the square root of Simpson's diversity index across productive rearrangements. TCRdb's version of the immuneACCESS table is confined to in-frame rearrangements and falls short of the full clone set. An unresolved V gene accounts for under half of the shortfall where checked; the remainder is of unknown origin. D and trimming come from the DNA, and the V and J calls and clone size come from that table. For this sample the table gives some 250,000 clones, of which around 87% were detected only once. The ten largest clones capture approximately 7.2% of the sample.

V is pared back by 7 bases and J by 7 bases, with 16 bases lying between the germline termini. Its CDR3 holds 13 amino acids, cysteine through phenylalanine. Left in the record is the CDR3 DNA by itself, 39 bases read in frame from the first base. The germline V gene specifies MNHEY as CDR1 and SVGAGI as CDR2. The V gene is TRBV6-5 and the J gene is TRBJ1-2; the D region possibly corresponds to TRBD1 (6 bases align). The sequenced sample was peripheral blood. This sequence was found in a woman in her sixties or seventies with active or convalescent COVID-19. The bases are TGTGCCAGCACCCGCCGGGACAAATCTGGCTACACCTTC. This yields the protein CASTRRDKSGYTF.